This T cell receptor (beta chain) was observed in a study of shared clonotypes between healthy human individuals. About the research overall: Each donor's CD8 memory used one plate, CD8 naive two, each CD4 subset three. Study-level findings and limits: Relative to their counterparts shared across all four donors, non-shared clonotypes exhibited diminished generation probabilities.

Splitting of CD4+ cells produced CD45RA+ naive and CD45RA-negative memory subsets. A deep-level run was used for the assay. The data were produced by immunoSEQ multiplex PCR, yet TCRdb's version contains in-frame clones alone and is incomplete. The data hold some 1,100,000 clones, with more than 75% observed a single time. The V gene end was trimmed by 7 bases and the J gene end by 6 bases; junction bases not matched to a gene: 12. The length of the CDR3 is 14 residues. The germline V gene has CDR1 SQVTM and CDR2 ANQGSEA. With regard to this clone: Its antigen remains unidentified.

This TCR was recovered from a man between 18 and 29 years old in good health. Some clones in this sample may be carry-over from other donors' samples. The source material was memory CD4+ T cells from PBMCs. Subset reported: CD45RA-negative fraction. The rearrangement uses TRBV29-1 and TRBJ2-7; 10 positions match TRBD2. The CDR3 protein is CSARTSGVPLEQYF. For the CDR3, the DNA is TGCAGCGCCCGAACTAGCGGGGTTCCCCTCGAGCAGTACTTC.